These 3 T cell receptor beta chains were sequenced from one sample in a study of T-cell memory formation after mild COVID-19. Using its own MiXCR run on the 5' RACE reads, TCRdb lists one record per CDR3 protein. Here the sample spans over 400,000 distinct CDR3 sequences, more than 20% being singletons. The sequenced sample consisted of PBMCs or a T cell subset sorted from them (not recorded which). These receptors were collected from an adult woman who had mild COVID-19 (a few samples of this study predate the infection). Cell type and time point are not known.

The chain carries TRBV3-1 and TRBJ2-1; D is perhaps TRBD1 or TRBD2 (6 bases each). The CDR3 totals 17 residues. Germline V lookup: CDR1 LGHDT, CDR2 YNNKEL (reference sequence). Trimming removed 2 bases from V and 5 bases from J, with 19 bases in between. The CDR3 sequence: CASSQSGGWGFDNEQFF. DNA of the CDR3: TGTGCCAGCAGCCAATCCGGGGGCTGGGGTTTTGACAATGAGCAGTTCTTC.

The J gene is TRBJ2-3, the V gene TRBV5-1, with D tentatively TRBD2 (6 bases). Germline V lookup: CDR1 SGHRS, CDR2 YFSETQ. The CDR3 consists of 18 residues. The V end lost 0 bases, the J end lost 0 bases, and 17 bases lay between the germline ends. This CDR3 is CASSLGAGIQTSTDTQYF. The CDR3 DNA is TGCGCCAGCAGCTTGGGCGCGGGAATACAAACTAGCACAGATACGCAGTATTTT.

This clonotype showed up many times. The J gene is TRBJ1-1, the V gene TRBV29-1; D gene ambiguous. V lost 3 bases and J 4 bases, leaving 9 bases between the germline ends. The CDR3 has 12 residues. Germline CDR1 SQVTM, CDR2 ANQGSEA. CDR3 sequence reads: CSVDRDPTEAFF. DNA for the CDR3: TGCAGCGTTGATCGGGATCCCACTGAAGCTTTCTTT.